The source of this TCR beta chain is a study of blood T cell repertoires in COVID-19. The CDR3 is 15 residues long. Germline loops: CDR1 SGHNT, CDR2 YYREEE (reference sequence). V lost 1 base and J lost 4; bases outside the gene matches: 2. Generated by immunoSEQ multiplex PCR, the TCRdb table keeps only in-frame clones and is missing some. The table records roughly 200,000 clones, roughly 75% of them present only once. This chain links TRBV5-4 with TRBJ2-2, with TRBD2 matching over 9 bases. This TCR was recovered from a woman aged 70 to 79 with acute or convalescent COVID-19. Sequenced sample: peripheral blood. The CDR3 is CASSLLAGATGELFF. CDR3 DNA: TGTGCCAGCAGCTTGTTAGCGGGAGCCACCGGGGAGCTGTTTTTT.